These 20 T cell receptor beta chains came from one sample sequenced in a study. Each CDR3 protein is one row after TCRdb ran MiXCR on the RT-PCR reads. The data show approximately 720,000 distinct CDR3 sequences, approximately 14% seen once. Sequenced material: memory CD4+ T cells from blood. All receptors derive from a female donor in good health, serving as a healthy control.

Here the CDR3 DNA reads TGTGCCAGCAGCTTAGATCGGTCTAGAGGGGGTAACAATGAGCAGTTCTTC. This gives the protein CASSLDRSRGGNNEQFF. The chain employs TRBV11-3 and TRBJ2-1, with D maybe TRBD1 (6 bases). The CDR3 totals 17 residues. V gave up 0 bases and J gave up 5 bases, with 17 bases separating them. The germline V gene has CDR1 SGHNT and CDR2 YENEEA.

There are a few counts of this clonotype. The V call is TRBV24-1, the J call TRBJ2-1; 15 bases fit TRBD2. The CDR3 has 18 amino acids. CDR1 is KGHDR and CDR2 is SFDVKD in the germline V gene. Germline trimming cut 3 bases from V and 1 base from J; bases unmatched to any gene: 3. CDR3 bases: TGTGCCACCAGTGATCCGGGACTAGCGGGAGGTTCCTACAATGAGCAGTTCTTC. It translates to CATSDPGLAGGSYNEQFF.

This clonotype has a handful of counts. The chain has TRBV7-2 and TRBJ2-7, with a tentative D call TRBD2 (6 bases). CDR3 length: 12 residues. CDR1 is SGHTA, CDR2 FQGNSA, per germline. V lost 8 bases and J 3 bases, leaving 11 bases between the germline ends. The CDR3 nucleotides are TGTGCCAGCGGACTACCGAACTACGAGCAGTACTTC. It yields the protein CASGLPNYEQYF.

The chain uses TRBV5-1 and TRBJ2-5; 7 nucleotides match TRBD2. CDR3 length: 16 residues. J was trimmed by 2 bases and V by 0 bases; bases with no gene match: 7. CDR1 and CDR2 from the germline V gene are SGHRS and YFSETQ. The CDR3 loop is CASSLAPGGRQETQYF. Written as DNA, the CDR3 is TGCGCCAGCAGCTTGGCCCCCGGGGGGAGACAAGAGACCCAGTACTTC.

The V and J genes are TRBV7-2 and TRBJ2-5; the match to TRBD2 covers 7 bases. Germline V gene data show CDR1 as SGHTA and CDR2 as FQGNSA. The CDR3 runs to 14 residues. Trimming took 5 bases from V and 1 from J; bases not matched to a gene: 4. The CDR3 protein is CASSLGRPQETQYF. The CDR3 bases are TGTGCCAGCAGCCTCGGGAGGCCCCAAGAGACCCAGTACTTC.

This clonotype was seen repeatedly, ten times or more. The genes are TRBV10-3 and TRBJ1-2; possible D gene TRBD1, 5 bases. The germline V and J ends were trimmed by 0 bases and 7 bases, with 12 bases remaining between them. Looked up from germline, CDR1 is ENHRY and CDR2 is SYGVKD. This CDR3 is 14 amino acids long. CDR3 in DNA: TGTGCCATCAGTGAGTCTCCAGGGATGAGTGGCTACACCTTC. Its translation is CAISESPGMSGYTF.

This clonotype has just a few counts. The chain couples TRBV7-9 to TRBJ1-2, with TRBD1 matching 9 bases. The CDR3 extends over 13 amino acids. Germline CDR1 and CDR2: SEHNR and FQNEAQ (reference sequence). J lost 10 bases, V lost 5 bases, and 8 bases had no gene match. The CDR3 sequence is CASSPGQGDFYTF. The CDR3 DNA reads as TGTGCCAGCAGCCCGGGACAGGGCGATTTCTACACCTTC.

The sample holds a few counts of this clonotype. The chain employs TRBV27 and TRBJ2-7; D is unresolved. Trimming left V 5 bases short and J 0 bases short, with 8 bases between. Germline V gene lookup returns CDR1 MNHEY and CDR2 SMNVEV (reference sequence). This CDR3 is built from 13 residues. For the CDR3, the DNA is TGTGCCAGCAGTCAACTCCCCTCCTACGAGCAGTACTTC. Translation: CASSQLPSYEQYF.

The chain joins TRBV6-5 to TRBJ1-1, with D possibly matching TRBD1 (5 bases). The germline V and J ends were trimmed by 0 bases and 1 base, with 12 bases remaining between them. The CDR3 extends over 16 amino acids. The germline CDR1 and CDR2 sequences are MNHEY and SVGAGI. As DNA, the CDR3 is TGTGCCAGCAGTTACTCGCACGGGGGATCGAACACTGAAGCTTTCTTT. It is translated as CASSYSHGGSNTEAFF.

V gene TRBV10-3 combines with J gene TRBJ1-3; maybe TRBD1 (6 bases). In germline, CDR1 is ENHRY, CDR2 SYGVKD. V was clipped by 10 bases and J by 1 base, with 14 bases between them. CDR3 length equals 14 residues. CDR3 in amino acids: CASRDTDSGNTIYF. CDR3 nucleotide sequence: TGTGCCAGCCGGGACACCGATTCTGGAAACACCATATATTTT.

This clonotype was detected only a few times. This chain links TRBV20-1 with TRBJ1-2, with D possibly TRBD1 on 5 matching bases. The CDR3 runs to 13 residues. Germline loops: CDR1 DFQATT, CDR2 SNEGSKA (reference sequence). Trimming stripped 0 bases from V and 8 bases from J, with 13 bases between. This CDR3 is CSARDGQIWGYTF. CDR3 bases: TGCAGTGCTAGAGATGGACAAATCTGGGGCTACACCTTC.

This clonotype was detected ten times or more. This chain joins TRBV12-3 or TRBV12-4 and TRBJ1-4; the D is unclear. V was shortened by 3 bases and J by 7 bases, with 3 bases between the two germline ends. The CDR3 has 11 residues. CDR3 residues: CASSLVEKLFF. CDR3 bases: TGTGCCAGCAGTTTGGTTGAAAAACTGTTTTTT.

The sample holds many counts of this clonotype. The V gene is TRBV7-6, the J gene TRBJ2-1, with D unresolved. This CDR3 is 12 amino acids long. V lost 4 bases and J 8 bases, leaving 9 bases between the germline ends. The germline CDR1 and CDR2 sequences are SGHVS and FNYEAQ. The CDR3 loop is CASSSRGYEQFF. Written as DNA, the CDR3 is TGTGCCAGCAGCTCAAGAGGTTATGAGCAGTTCTTC.

This clonotype was counted ten times or more. The V gene is TRBV7-2, the J gene TRBJ1-1; D remains unclear. Trimming shortened V by 4 bases and J by 4 bases, and 13 bases separated the two germline ends. Germline loops: CDR1 SGHTA, CDR2 FQGNSA. The length of the CDR3 is 14 residues. In DNA, the CDR3 is TGTGCCAGCAGCTCCGCCGGACGTGGCACTGAAGCTTTCTTT. Protein product: CASSSAGRGTEAFF.

This clonotype was observed a handful of times. The chain joins TRBV12-3 or TRBV12-4 to TRBJ2-2, with D possibly matching TRBD2 (6 bases). Trimming removed 3 bases from V and 6 bases from J, with 20 bases in between. This CDR3 comprises 17 residues. CDR3 nucleotide sequence: TGTGCCAGCAGTTTGGGGGTCTCTAGCGCTGGGGCCGGGGAGCTGTTTTTT. This sequence encodes CASSLGVSSAGAGELFF.

This clonotype turned up a few times. The rearrangement joins TRBV25-1 to TRBJ2-5; D may be TRBD2 (7 bases). Germline loops: CDR1 MGHDK, CDR2 SYGVNS. This CDR3 has 14 residues. V dropped 9 bases and J dropped 2 bases, with 16 bases sitting between them. Here the CDR3 reads CASMRGPSQETQYF. DNA of the CDR3: TGTGCCAGTATGCGGGGGCCATCTCAAGAGACCCAGTACTTC.

This clonotype was counted between two and nine times. V usage is TRBV6-1 and J usage is TRBJ1-1; 10 nucleotides agree with TRBD1. CDR1 and CDR2 (germline): MNHNS, SASEGT. The CDR3 has 15 residues. The ends lost 6 bases at V and 4 bases at J; junction bases unmatched: 8. CDR3 DNA sequence: TGTGCCAGCAGCCGCGACAGGGGGCGTACCACTGAAGCTTTCTTT. It translates to CASSRDRGRTTEAFF.

This clonotype was recorded a few times. This chain uses TRBV7-2 with TRBJ1-2; 10 bases map to TRBD1. This CDR3 comprises 14 residues. Germline V lookup: CDR1 SGHTA, CDR2 FQGNSA. The trim removed 5 bases at V and 8 bases at J, leaving 8 bases unmatched. CDR3 DNA sequence: TGTGCCAGCAGCCCCCGGGACAGGGGAGGGGGCTACACCTTC. Translated: CASSPRDRGGGYTF.

This clonotype was recorded at least ten times. The chain links TRBV3-1 to TRBJ2-1; TRBD1 aligns across 11 bases. The CDR3 sequence is 15 residues long. V shed 4 bases and J 8 bases; nucleotides not matched to a gene: 7. Germline V gives CDR1 LGHDT, CDR2 YNNKEL (reference sequence). CDR3 nucleotide sequence: TGTGCCAGCAGCCCGGGACAGGGGGGTGGGGATGAGCAGTTCTTC. Translating gives CASSPGQGGGDEQFF.

This rearrangement joins TRBV5-1 to TRBJ2-3; D could derive from TRBD1 or TRBD2 (5 bases each). The CDR3 spans 16 residues. V shed 3 bases and J shed 2 bases, with 16 bases lying between them. Germline V CDR1 and CDR2: SGHRS, YFSETQ. The chain's CDR3 is CASSSQSGTITDTQYF. CDR3 DNA: TGCGCCAGCAGCTCACAATCCGGGACCATCACAGATACGCAGTATTTT.